This T cell receptor (beta chain) comes out of a study of blood T cells in healthy people across ages. This CDR3 has 14 residues. Germline V gene sequence: CDR1 DFQATT, CDR2 SNEGSKA (reference sequence). Trimming removed 3 bases at V and 2 bases at J, with 13 bases between. Then a second PCR, running about 6 to 11 cycles, was carried out with a sample-barcoded 5' primer and a J-beta primer mix. TCRdb analysed the 5' RACE reads with MiXCR anew, one entry per CDR3 protein. The table has about 1,500,000 distinct CDR3 sequences, roughly 45% seen once; the top ten hold roughly 7.9%. The chain recombines TRBV20-1 with TRBJ2-5, with D perhaps matching TRBD1 or TRBD2 (5 bases each). The receptor comes from a woman aged 18-35 years in good health. Material: blood. CDR3: CSASGREWQETQYF. CDR3 sequence (DNA): TGCAGTGCTAGTGGCAGGGAGTGGCAAGAGACCCAGTACTTC.